Sequencing of this T cell receptor (beta chain) was carried out in a study of technical replicates of blood from four donors. The method was immunoSEQ multiplex PCR; TCRdb's version includes in-frame clones alone and lacks a portion of them. This table has about 85,000 clones, 85% to 95% appearing once. The CDR3 is 17 residues long. Germline V gives CDR1 LGHNA, CDR2 YNFKEQ. V lost 4 bases, J lost 0 bases, and 16 bases lay in between. The chain has TRBV4-2 and TRBJ1-3; TRBD1 is a possible D gene (5 bases). Sequenced material: T cells isolated from PBMCs. The sequence was collected from a human donor in good health. The CDR3 here is CASSRIGQGSSGNTIYF. The CDR3 DNA reads as TGTGCCAGCAGCCGAATAGGGCAGGGTTCCTCTGGAAACACCATATATTTT.